One and the same sample provided the 25 T cell receptor beta chains below, sequenced in a study of response to subunit inactivated influenza vaccine. TCRdb analysed the RT-PCR reads with MiXCR anew, one entry per CDR3 protein. Found here are more than 450,000 distinct CDR3 sequences, 12% of them singletons; the top ten hold 9.5% to 13%. The sample was PBMCs from blood, taken on the day of vaccination. Every receptor here comes from a man aged 50 or older who received an inactivated influenza vaccine.

The chain carries TRBV12-3 or TRBV12-4 and TRBJ2-3, with 14 bases that match TRBD2. The CDR3 has 18 residues. Losses at the gene ends were 5 bases for V and 4 bases for J; bases not matched to a gene: 11. In DNA form, the CDR3 reads TGTGCCAGCAGTACCCTAATGACTAGCGGGGGGGCCGCAGATACGCAGTATTTT. It is translated as CASSTLMTSGGAADTQYF.

The chain links TRBV9 to TRBJ2-3, with 9 positions matching TRBD2. Germline V gives CDR1 SGDLS, CDR2 YYNGEE. With 7 bases clipped from V and 4 bases from J, the junction kept 13 bases outside the gene matches. The CDR3 runs to 16 residues. The CDR3 reads CASDPWGGGAADTQYF. The CDR3 DNA follows: TGTGCCAGCGATCCTTGGGGCGGGGGGGCCGCAGATACGCAGTATTTT.

This clonotype has only a few counts. V is TRBV6-1 and J is TRBJ2-3, with TRBD1 identical over 9 bases. Losses at the gene ends were 5 bases for V and 1 base for J; bases not matched to a gene: 4. Germline values: CDR1 MNHNS, CDR2 SASEGT. This CDR3 comprises 15 residues. CDR3 DNA sequence: TGTGCCAGCAGTCCTCACAGGGGGCGCACAGATACGCAGTATTTT. It translates to CASSPHRGRTDTQYF.

The gene calls are TRBV11-2 and TRBJ2-7, with 8 bases that match TRBD1. Germline V gene data show CDR1 as SGHAT and CDR2 as FQNNGV. This CDR3 is built from 18 residues. V lost 0 bases, J lost 2 bases, and 12 bases stayed unmatched. The chain's CDR3 is CASSLDWRGRGLPYEQYF. The CDR3 nucleotides read TGTGCCAGCAGCTTAGACTGGAGGGGCAGGGGGCTCCCCTACGAGCAGTACTTC.

This chain connects TRBV7-6 to TRBJ2-2; D not resolved. Deletions cut 6 bases from V and 5 bases from J, with 16 bases between. This CDR3 region has 15 residues. Germline assignment: CDR1 SGHVS and CDR2 FNYEAQ. The CDR3 region has the DNA TGTGCCAGCAGACCAATGCCGACTCGAACCGGGGAGCTGTTTTTT. Protein product: CASRPMPTRTGELFF.

This clonotype was seen a handful of times. The chain combines TRBV11-1 with TRBJ2-6; 9 bases are shared with TRBD1. Per germline, CDR1 SGHAT and CDR2 FQDESV (reference sequence). The CDR3 length is 18 residues. Trimming cost V 3 bases and J 2 bases; bases outside gene matches: 8. The DNA for the CDR3 is TGTGCCAGCAGCTTTTCGAACAGGGGGCTTACTGGGGCCAACGTCCTGACTTTC. It translates to CASSFSNRGLTGANVLTF.

This clonotype occurred many times. This chain joins TRBV6-2 or TRBV6-3 and TRBJ2-4; D not certain. Germline CDR1 and CDR2: MNHEY and SVGEGT. The CDR3 is made up of 14 amino acids. Trimming left V 7 bases short and J 0 bases short, with 10 bases between. The CDR3 DNA reads as TGTGCCAGCAAAACAGAGCTAGCCAAAAACATTCAGTACTTC. This sequence encodes CASKTELAKNIQYF.

The chain couples TRBV7-8 to TRBJ2-1; TRBD1 might be the D (6 bases). The CDR3 loop spans 15 amino acids. CDR1 is SGHVS, CDR2 FQNEAQ, per germline. Trimming took 5 bases from V and 0 from J, leaving 11 bases between them. The CDR3 region is CASSPYRVSYNEQFF. The CDR3 DNA is TGTGCCAGCAGCCCCTACAGGGTCTCCTACAATGAGCAGTTCTTC. The entire variable domain, with the rest obtained from reference TRBV7-8 and TRBJ2-1, is as follows: GAGVSQSPRYKVAKRGQDVALRCDPISGHVSLFWYQQALGQGPEFLTYFQNEAQLDKSGLPSDRFFAERPEGSVSTLKIQRTQQEDSAVYLCASSPYRVSYNEQFFGPGTRLTVL.

This clonotype was detected a few times. V and J are TRBV20-1 and TRBJ2-7; 8 bases line up with TRBD2. Looked up from germline, CDR1 is DFQATT and CDR2 is SNEGSKA (reference sequence). The CDR3 contains 13 residues. CDR3 coding DNA: TGCAGCGTCGTAGCGGGACCCTATTACGAGCAGTACTTC. Translating gives CSVVAGPYYEQYF.

This clonotype showed up many times. The genes are TRBV20-1 and TRBJ2-7; D may be TRBD1 or TRBD2 (5 bases each). Germline assignment: CDR1 DFQATT and CDR2 SNEGSKA (reference sequence). CDR3 length equals 14 residues. V was cut by 2 bases and J by 3 bases, with 14 bases left in between. The CDR3 coding sequence is TGCAGTGCTAGACTCCGGGGCAGCCTCTACGAGCAGTACTTC. Encoded protein: CSARLRGSLYEQYF.

This clonotype was observed a few times. The chain is built from TRBV6-5 and TRBJ1-1; D gene uncertain. CDR3 size: 14 residues. Germline loops: CDR1 MNHEY, CDR2 SVGAGI. The germline V and J ends were trimmed by 0 bases and 5 bases, with 10 bases remaining between them. This CDR3 is CASSYSARRTEAFF. In DNA form, the CDR3 reads TGTGCCAGCAGTTACTCAGCTCGACGGACTGAAGCTTTCTTT.

In this sample, this clonotype turned up a few times. The V gene is TRBV24-1, the J gene TRBJ2-5, with 9 positions matching TRBD2. CDR3 size: 18 residues. Per the germline V gene, CDR1 is KGHDR and CDR2 is SFDVKD. V shed 4 bases and J 5 bases; nucleotides not matched to a gene: 16. CDR3 sequence reads: CATSDPQNSGRPGETQYF. The DNA for the CDR3 is TGTGCCACCAGTGACCCCCAGAATAGCGGGAGACCTGGGGAGACCCAGTACTTC.

This clonotype showed up many times. The gene calls are TRBV25-1 and TRBJ2-7, with D possibly TRBD2 on 5 matching bases. Per the germline V gene, CDR1 is MGHDK and CDR2 is SYGVNS. This CDR3 spans 13 amino acids. V was clipped by 8 bases and J by 1 base, with 12 bases between them. CDR3 nucleotides: TGTGCCAGCTCGATAGGCGGGTCCTACGAGCAGTACTTC. Its translation is CASSIGGSYEQYF.

The chain employs TRBV7-3 and TRBJ2-2; 8 nucleotides align to TRBD2. The length of the CDR3 is 16 residues. Germline V gene sequence: CDR1 SGHTA, CDR2 FQGTGA. The V and J ends lost 5 bases and 0 bases, in that order; junction bases with no gene match: 5. CDR3: CASSPGGAANTGELFF. The CDR3 region has the DNA TGTGCCAGCAGCCCCGGGGGGGCCGCGAACACCGGGGAGCTGTTTTTT.

As DNA, the CDR3 is TGCAGCGTTGACCCCCGACTAGCGGGACACTACAATGAGCAGTTCTTC. It translates to CSVDPRLAGHYNEQFF. The genes are TRBV29-1 and TRBJ2-1; the match to TRBD2 covers 11 bases. Trimming cost V 3 bases and J 3 bases; bases outside gene matches: 7. This CDR3 has 16 residues. The germline V gene has CDR1 SQVTM and CDR2 ANQGSEA.

This clonotype has more than one count but fewer than ten. The chain links TRBV5-1 to TRBJ2-3; D uncertain. This CDR3 spans 14 amino acids. Trimming pared 4 bases from V and 3 bases from J, leaving 12 bases between. The germline V gene encodes CDR1 SGHRS and CDR2 YFSETQ. CDR3 residues: CASSHLSETDTQYF. Here the CDR3 DNA reads TGCGCCAGCAGCCACCTCTCGGAGACAGATACGCAGTATTTT.

The V and J genes are TRBV20-1 and TRBJ1-2, with TRBD1 matching 7 bases. Germline V gene lookup returns CDR1 DFQATT and CDR2 SNEGSKA (reference sequence). The CDR3 totals 14 residues. V trimming: 6 bases; J trimming: 3 bases; junction bases outside the gene matches: 10. The CDR3 here is CSAIHLGTDYGYTF. DNA of the CDR3: TGCAGTGCCATACACTTGGGGACAGACTATGGCTACACCTTC.

This clonotype turned up a few times. V is TRBV27 and J is TRBJ2-7, with 11 bases identical to TRBD2. Looked up from germline, CDR1 is MNHEY and CDR2 is SMNVEV (reference sequence). Germline trimming cut 7 bases from V and 5 bases from J; bases unmatched to any gene: 13. This CDR3 is 16 amino acids long. The CDR3 loop is CASKERTSGSYHEQYF. CDR3 coding DNA: TGTGCCAGCAAGGAAAGAACTAGCGGGAGTTACCACGAGCAGTACTTC.

This clonotype came up a few times. The rearrangement joins TRBV3-1 to TRBJ2-5, with TRBD2 as a possible D gene (6 bases). Germline loops: CDR1 LGHDT, CDR2 YNNKEL (reference sequence). V lost 7 bases and J lost 0, with 9 bases in between. The length of the CDR3 is 13 residues. The CDR3 DNA is TGTGCCAGCACCCGGGGGAACCAAGAGACCCAGTACTTC. Protein product: CASTRGNQETQYF.

This sequence joins TRBV5-1 and TRBJ2-3; 13 bases are shared with TRBD2. In germline, CDR1 is SGHRS, CDR2 YFSETQ. The ends lost 4 bases at V and 1 base at J; junction bases unmatched: 6. The CDR3 is made up of 17 amino acids. CDR3 amino acids: CASSPGTSGTRTDTQYF. CDR3 nucleotides: TGCGCCAGCAGCCCTGGGACTAGCGGGACCCGCACAGATACGCAGTATTTT.

V usage is TRBV5-1 and J usage is TRBJ2-5; a weak D match, TRBD1 (6 bases). Trimming took off 3 bases at V and 1 base at J, with 13 bases between the two ends. The CDR3 consists of 15 residues. Germline assignment: CDR1 SGHRS and CDR2 YFSETQ. The CDR3 reads CASSSLTGPQETQYF. The CDR3 nucleotides read TGCGCCAGCAGCTCGCTGACAGGCCCCCAAGAGACCCAGTACTTC.

The chain recombines TRBV20-1 with TRBJ2-1; TRBD1 aligns across 8 bases. The V and J ends lost 5 bases and 8 bases, in that order; junction bases with no gene match: 11. The CDR3 is 14 amino acids. Germline V gene data show CDR1 as DFQATT and CDR2 as SNEGSKA (reference sequence). The CDR3 sequence is CSARQGRTLYEQFF. DNA for the CDR3: TGCAGTGCTCGACAGGGGAGAACATTATATGAGCAGTTCTTC.

This clonotype was picked up a small number of times. The chain links TRBV7-3 to TRBJ1-3, with unresolved D. CDR1 SGHTA and CDR2 FQGTGA come from the germline V gene. The V and J ends lost 5 bases and 0 bases respectively, with 8 bases between them. There are 14 residues in the CDR3. CDR3 sequence (DNA): TGTGCCAGCAGCGAAGGACTCTCTGGAAACACCATATATTTT. It is translated as CASSEGLSGNTIYF.

This clonotype was detected many times. The chain employs TRBV12-3 or TRBV12-4 and TRBJ1-5; D perhaps matches TRBD1 (5 bases). V dropped 2 bases and J dropped 7 bases, with 12 bases sitting between them. The CDR3 sequence is 14 residues long. DNA for the CDR3: TGTGCCAGCAGTTTAACCAGGGTCGACCAGCCCCAGCATTTT. Its translation: CASSLTRVDQPQHF.

This clonotype came up many times. V is TRBV7-9 and J is TRBJ2-2, with D hard to call. Germline V CDR1 and CDR2: SEHNR, FQNEAQ (reference sequence). V was clipped by 6 bases and J by 1 base, with 12 bases between them. This CDR3 comprises 15 residues. CDR3 DNA: TGTGCCAGCAGTCTACCGGGTCAGAACACCGGGGAGCTGTTTTTT. As protein: CASSLPGQNTGELFF.